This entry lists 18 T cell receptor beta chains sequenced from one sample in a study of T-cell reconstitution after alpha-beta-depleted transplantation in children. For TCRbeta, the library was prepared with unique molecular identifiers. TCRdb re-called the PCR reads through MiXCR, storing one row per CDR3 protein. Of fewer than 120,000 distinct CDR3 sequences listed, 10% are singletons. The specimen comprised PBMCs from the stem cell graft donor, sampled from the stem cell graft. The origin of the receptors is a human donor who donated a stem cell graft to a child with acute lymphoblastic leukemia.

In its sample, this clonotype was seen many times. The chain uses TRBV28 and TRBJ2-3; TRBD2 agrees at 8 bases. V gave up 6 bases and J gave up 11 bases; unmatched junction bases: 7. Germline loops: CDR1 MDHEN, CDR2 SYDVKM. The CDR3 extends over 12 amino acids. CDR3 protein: CASRPLAGEQYF. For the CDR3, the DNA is TGTGCCAGCAGACCTCTAGCGGGCGAGCAGTATTTT.

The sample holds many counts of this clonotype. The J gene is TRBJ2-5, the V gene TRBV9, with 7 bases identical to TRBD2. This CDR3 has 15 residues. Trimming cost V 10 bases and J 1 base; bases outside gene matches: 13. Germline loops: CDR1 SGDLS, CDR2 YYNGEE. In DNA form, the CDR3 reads TGTGCCTCAGCCGGACAAGCGGGATCCCAAGAGACCCAGTACTTC. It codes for CASAGQAGSQETQYF.

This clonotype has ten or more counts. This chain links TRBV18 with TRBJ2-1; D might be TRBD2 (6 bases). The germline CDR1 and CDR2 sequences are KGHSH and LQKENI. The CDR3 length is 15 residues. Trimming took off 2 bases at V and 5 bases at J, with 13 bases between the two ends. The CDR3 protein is CASSPGLAPNNEQFF. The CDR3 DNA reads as TGTGCCAGCTCACCAGGGCTAGCGCCTAACAATGAGCAGTTCTTC.

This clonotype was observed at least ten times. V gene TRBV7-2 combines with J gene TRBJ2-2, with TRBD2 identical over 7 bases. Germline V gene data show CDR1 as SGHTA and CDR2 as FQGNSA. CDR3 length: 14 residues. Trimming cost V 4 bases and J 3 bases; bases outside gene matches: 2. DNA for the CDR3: TGTGCCAGCAGCTATCGGGGGGACACCGGGGAGCTGTTTTTT. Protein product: CASSYRGDTGELFF. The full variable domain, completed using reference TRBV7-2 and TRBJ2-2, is GAGVSQSPSNKVTEKGKDVELRCDPISGHTALYWYRQSLGQGLEFLIYFQGNSAPDKSGLPSDRFSAERTGGSVSTLTIQRTQQEDSAVYLCASSYRGDTGELFFGEGSRLTVL.

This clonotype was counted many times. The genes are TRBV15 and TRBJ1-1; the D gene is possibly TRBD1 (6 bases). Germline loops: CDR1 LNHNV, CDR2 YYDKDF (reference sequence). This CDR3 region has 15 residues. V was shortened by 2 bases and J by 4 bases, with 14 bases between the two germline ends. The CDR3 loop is CATSRPTGPRTEAFF. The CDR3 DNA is TGTGCCACCAGCAGACCGACAGGTCCCCGCACTGAAGCTTTCTTT.

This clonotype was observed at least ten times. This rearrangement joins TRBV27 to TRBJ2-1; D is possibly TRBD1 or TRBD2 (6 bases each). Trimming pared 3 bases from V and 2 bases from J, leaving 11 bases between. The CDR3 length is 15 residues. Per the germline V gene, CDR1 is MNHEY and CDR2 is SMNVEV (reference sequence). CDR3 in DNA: TGTGCCAGCAGTTTTTCAGGGGAGGCCTACAATGAGCAGTTCTTC. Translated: CASSFSGEAYNEQFF.

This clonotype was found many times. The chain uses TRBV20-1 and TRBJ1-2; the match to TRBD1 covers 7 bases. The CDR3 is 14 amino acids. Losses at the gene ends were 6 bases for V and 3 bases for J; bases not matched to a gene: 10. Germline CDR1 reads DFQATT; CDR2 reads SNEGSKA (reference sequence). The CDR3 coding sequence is TGCAGTGCCACAACAGGGGTAATAGACTATGGCTACACCTTC. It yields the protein CSATTGVIDYGYTF.

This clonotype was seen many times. DNA for the CDR3: TGCAGCGTTCCCAGGACTAGCCGTGTACAAGGGCAGTTCTTC. Translation gives CSVPRTSRVQGQFF. The chain recombines TRBV29-1 with TRBJ2-1; 8 nucleotides agree with TRBD2. There are 14 residues in the CDR3. CDR1 is SQVTM and CDR2 is ANQGSEA in the germline V gene. V lost 5 bases to trimming and J lost 12 bases; unmatched junction nucleotides: 15.

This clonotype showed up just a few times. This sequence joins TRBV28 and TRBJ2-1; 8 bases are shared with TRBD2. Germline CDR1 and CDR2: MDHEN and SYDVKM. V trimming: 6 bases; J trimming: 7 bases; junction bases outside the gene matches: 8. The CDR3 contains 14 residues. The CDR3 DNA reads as TGTGCCAGCAGCACCGGGACTAGAGGTAATGAGCAGTTCTTC. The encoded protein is CASSTGTRGNEQFF. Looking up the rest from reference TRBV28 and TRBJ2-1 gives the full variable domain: DVKVTQSSRYLVKRTGEKVFLECVQDMDHENMFWYRQDPGLGLRLIYFSYDVKMKEKGDIPEGYSVSREKKERFSLILESASTNQTSMYLCASSTGTRGNEQFFGPGTRLTVL.

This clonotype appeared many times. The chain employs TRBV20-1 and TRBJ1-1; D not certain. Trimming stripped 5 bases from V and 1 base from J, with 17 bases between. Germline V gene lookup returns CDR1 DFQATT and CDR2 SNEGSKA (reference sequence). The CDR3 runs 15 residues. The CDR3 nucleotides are TGCAGTGCTGCCATAACCAGACCTCAGAACACTGAAGCTTTCTTT. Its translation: CSAAITRPQNTEAFF.

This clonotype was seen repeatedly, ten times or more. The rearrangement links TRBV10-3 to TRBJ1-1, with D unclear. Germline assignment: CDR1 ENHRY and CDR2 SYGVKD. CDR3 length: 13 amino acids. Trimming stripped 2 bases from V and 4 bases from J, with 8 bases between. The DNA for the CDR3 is TGTGCCATCAGTGAGGTCAGTGGCACTGAAGCTTTCTTT. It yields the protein CAISEVSGTEAFF.

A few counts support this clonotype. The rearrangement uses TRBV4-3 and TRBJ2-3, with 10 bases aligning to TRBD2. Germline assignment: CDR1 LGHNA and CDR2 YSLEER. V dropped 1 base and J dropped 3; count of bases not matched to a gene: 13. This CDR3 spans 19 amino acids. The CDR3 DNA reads TGCGCCAGCAGCCAAGGGTTTGCGAGCGGGGGGGCTCAAACAGATACGCAGTATTTT. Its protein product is CASSQGFASGGAQTDTQYF.

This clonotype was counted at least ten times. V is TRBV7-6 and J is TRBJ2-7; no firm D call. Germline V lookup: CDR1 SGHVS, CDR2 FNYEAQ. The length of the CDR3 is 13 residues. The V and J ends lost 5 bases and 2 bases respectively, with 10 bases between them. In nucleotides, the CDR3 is TGTGCCAGCAGCCGCGACCGAACCTACGAGCAGTACTTC. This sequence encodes CASSRDRTYEQYF.

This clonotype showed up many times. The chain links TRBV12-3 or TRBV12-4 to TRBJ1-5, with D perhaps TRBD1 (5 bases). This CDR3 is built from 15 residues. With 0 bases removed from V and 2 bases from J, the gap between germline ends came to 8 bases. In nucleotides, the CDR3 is TGTGCCAGCAGTTTAGCGGGGCATGGCAATCAGCCCCAGCATTTT. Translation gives CASSLAGHGNQPQHF.

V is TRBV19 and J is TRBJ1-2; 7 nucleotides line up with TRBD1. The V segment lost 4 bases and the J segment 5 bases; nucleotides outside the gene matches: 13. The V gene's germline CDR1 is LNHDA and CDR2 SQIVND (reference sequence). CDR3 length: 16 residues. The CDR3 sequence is CASSTDPGQIFYGYTF. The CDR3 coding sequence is TGTGCCAGTAGTACGGATCCGGGACAGATTTTTTATGGCTACACCTTC.

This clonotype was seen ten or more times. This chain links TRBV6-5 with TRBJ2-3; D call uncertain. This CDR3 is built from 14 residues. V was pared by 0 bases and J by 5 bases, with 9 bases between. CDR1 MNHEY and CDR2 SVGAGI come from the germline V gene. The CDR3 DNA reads TGTGCCAGCAGTTACTCCGGTGGTAGAGATACGCAGTATTTT. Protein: CASSYSGGRDTQYF.

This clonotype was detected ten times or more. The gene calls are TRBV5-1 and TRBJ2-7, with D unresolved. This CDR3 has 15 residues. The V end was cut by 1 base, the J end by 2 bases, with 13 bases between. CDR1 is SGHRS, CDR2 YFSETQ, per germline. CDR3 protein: CASSLPEISPYEQYF. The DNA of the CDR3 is TGCGCCAGCAGCTTGCCTGAAATTTCCCCCTACGAGCAGTACTTC. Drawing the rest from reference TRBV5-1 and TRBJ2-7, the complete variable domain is KAGVTQTPRYLIKTRGQQVTLSCSPISGHRSVSWYQQTPGQGLQFLFEYFSETQRNKGNFPGRFSGRQFSNSRSEMNVSTLELGDSALYLCASSLPEISPYEQYFGPGTRLTVT.

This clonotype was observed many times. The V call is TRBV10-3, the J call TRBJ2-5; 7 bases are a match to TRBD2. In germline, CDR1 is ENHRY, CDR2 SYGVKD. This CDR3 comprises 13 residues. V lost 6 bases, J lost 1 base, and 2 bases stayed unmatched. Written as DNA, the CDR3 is TGTGCCATCAGGGCTAGCGGCCAAGAGACCCAGTACTTC. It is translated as CAIRASGQETQYF.